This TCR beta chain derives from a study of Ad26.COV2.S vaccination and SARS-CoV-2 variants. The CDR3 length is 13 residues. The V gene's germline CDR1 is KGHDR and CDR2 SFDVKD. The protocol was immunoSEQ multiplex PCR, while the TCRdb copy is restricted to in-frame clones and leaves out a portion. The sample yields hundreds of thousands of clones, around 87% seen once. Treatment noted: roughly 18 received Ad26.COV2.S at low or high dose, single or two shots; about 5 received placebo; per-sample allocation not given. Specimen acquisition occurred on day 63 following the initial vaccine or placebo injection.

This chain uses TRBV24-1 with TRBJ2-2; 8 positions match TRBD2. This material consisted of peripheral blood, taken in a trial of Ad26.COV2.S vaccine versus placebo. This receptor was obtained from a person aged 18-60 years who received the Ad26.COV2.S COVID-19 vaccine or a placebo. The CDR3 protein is CATGLGNTGELFF. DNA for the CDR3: TGTGCTACGGGACTAGGAAACACCGGGGAGCTGTTTTTT.